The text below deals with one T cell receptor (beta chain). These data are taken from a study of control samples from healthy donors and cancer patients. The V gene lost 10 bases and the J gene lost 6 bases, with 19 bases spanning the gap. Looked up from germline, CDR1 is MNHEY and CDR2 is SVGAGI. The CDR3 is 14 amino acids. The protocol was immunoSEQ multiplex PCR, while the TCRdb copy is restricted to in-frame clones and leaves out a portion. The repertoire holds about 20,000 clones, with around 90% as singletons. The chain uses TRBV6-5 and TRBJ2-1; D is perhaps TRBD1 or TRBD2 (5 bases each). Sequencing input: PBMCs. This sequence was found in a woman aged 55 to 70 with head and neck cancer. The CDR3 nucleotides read TGTGCCACTGTGGGGGTTAAAAAACCCAATGAGCAGTTCTTC. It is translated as CATVGVKKPNEQFF.